Below, 17 T cell receptor beta chains from the same sample are listed, as sequenced in a study of CD8 T cells in ankylosing spondylitis. One entry per CDR3 protein, called by TCRdb with MiXCR from the 5' RACE reads. The sample includes about 250,000 distinct CDR3 sequences, over 30% of them seen just once. The sample taken for sequencing was blood, either unsorted or a sorted T cell fraction (not recorded which). The receptor source for this set is a male donor with ankylosing spondylitis or in good health (not recorded which).

This chain links TRBV11-2 with TRBJ2-7; 11 positions match TRBD2. The length of the CDR3 is 16 residues. Germline loops: CDR1 SGHAT, CDR2 FQNNGV. With V trimmed by 5 bases and J by 0 bases, 6 bases remained unmatched. CDR3 sequence reads: CASSRIAGGSSYEQYF. The CDR3 coding sequence is TGTGCCAGCAGCCGGATAGCGGGGGGGAGCTCCTACGAGCAGTACTTC. The complete variable domain, with remaining parts taken from reference TRBV11-2 and TRBJ2-7, reads EAGVAQSPRYKIIEKRQSVAFWCNPISGHATLYWYQQILGQGPKLLIQFQNNGVVDDSQLPKDRFSAERLKGVDSTLKIQPAKLEDSAVYLCASSRIAGGSSYEQYFGPGTRLTVT.

V usage is TRBV12-3 or TRBV12-4 and J usage is TRBJ2-1, with 7 bases aligning to TRBD1. The CDR3 runs to 14 residues. With 5 bases clipped from V and 7 bases from J, the junction kept 8 bases outside the gene matches. This CDR3 reads CASSPWTGLNEQFF. The CDR3 nucleotides read TGTGCCAGCAGTCCCTGGACAGGTCTTAATGAGCAGTTCTTC.

In this sample, this clonotype turned up once. The V gene is TRBV12-3 or TRBV12-4, the J gene TRBJ1-1, with a weak D call TRBD1 (6 bases). The V and J ends lost 3 bases and 1 base respectively, with 9 bases between them. CDR3 size: 14 residues. CDR3 bases: TGTGCCAGCAGTTTGAACAGGGAGAACACTGAAGCTTTCTTT. It codes for CASSLNRENTEAFF.

This clonotype was detected a few times. The chain has TRBV9 and TRBJ1-2, with 7 nucleotides matching TRBD1. The CDR3 runs 13 residues. Germline values: CDR1 SGDLS, CDR2 YYNGEE. J lost 7 bases, V lost 4 bases, and 7 bases had no gene match. This CDR3 reads CASSRDREAGYTF. The DNA of the CDR3 is TGTGCCAGCAGCCGAGACAGGGAGGCTGGCTACACCTTC. The full variable domain, completed using reference TRBV9 and TRBJ1-2, is DSGVTQTPKHLITATGQRVTLRCSPRSGDLSVYWYQQSLDQGLQFLIQYYNGEERAKGNILERFSAQQFPDLHSELNLSSLELGDSALYFCASSRDREAGYTFGSGTRLTVV.

The V and J genes are TRBV20-1 and TRBJ1-4; D unclear. V lost 3 bases and J lost 8, with 13 bases in between. Germline V gene sequence: CDR1 DFQATT, CDR2 SNEGSKA (reference sequence). This CDR3 has 13 amino acids. CDR3 residues: CSASWAGREKLFF. CDR3 in DNA: TGCAGTGCTAGTTGGGCGGGAAGGGAAAAACTGTTTTTT.

This chain links TRBV5-1 with TRBJ2-7; D is perhaps TRBD2 (7 bases). CDR3 length equals 15 residues. Germline CDR1 SGHRS, CDR2 YFSETQ. Between the trimmed V and J ends, which lost 0 bases and 4 bases, there was a span of 14 bases. This chain's CDR3 is CASSLAGGGGYEQYF. The CDR3 DNA is TGCGCCAGCAGCTTGGCCGGGGGAGGGGGTTACGAGCAGTACTTC.

The chain carries TRBV3-1 and TRBJ2-1; D possibly corresponds to TRBD2 (5 bases). Trimming pared 0 bases from V and 3 bases from J, leaving 15 bases between. The CDR3 spans 17 residues. CDR1 and CDR2 (germline): LGHDT, YNNKEL (reference sequence). The CDR3 reads CASSQDLGSAVYNEQFF. CDR3 DNA: TGTGCCAGCAGCCAAGATCTAGGTAGCGCGGTCTACAATGAGCAGTTCTTC.

This clonotype was seen a handful of times. The chain combines TRBV20-1 with TRBJ2-7; D gene uncertain. The V end lost 4 bases, the J end lost 3 bases, and 13 bases lay between the germline ends. CDR1 DFQATT and CDR2 SNEGSKA come from the germline V gene (reference sequence). The CDR3 is 13 amino acids. The CDR3: CSAKDVYFYEQYF. The CDR3 DNA is TGCAGTGCTAAAGACGTCTACTTCTACGAGCAGTACTTC.

The chain employs TRBV7-9 and TRBJ1-5; D unresolved. Deletions cut 5 bases from V and 7 bases from J, with 9 bases between. The CDR3 contains 12 residues. In germline, CDR1 is SEHNR, CDR2 FQNEAQ (reference sequence). CDR3 region: CASSGNMQPQHF. CDR3 nucleotide sequence: TGTGCCAGCAGCGGGAACATGCAGCCCCAGCATTTT.

The chain links TRBV29-1 to TRBJ2-7, with D uncertain. CDR3 length: 15 residues. V lost 0 bases and J lost 6, with 18 bases in between. CDR1 is SQVTM and CDR2 is ANQGSEA in the germline V gene. The DNA of the CDR3 is TGCAGCGTTGAAGATGCAGGTAAAGACATCGGCGAGCAGTACTTC. Residues: CSVEDAGKDIGEQYF.

The chain joins TRBV12-3 or TRBV12-4 to TRBJ1-1, with D tentatively TRBD1 (6 bases). The V and J ends lost 7 bases and 3 bases respectively, with 15 bases between them. The length of the CDR3 is 14 residues. The CDR3 protein is CASTGQFGDTEAFF. CDR3 DNA sequence: TGTGCCAGCACCGGACAGTTCGGCGACACTGAAGCTTTCTTT.

This clonotype was seen a few times. V gene TRBV27 combines with J gene TRBJ2-7; D gene ambiguous. This CDR3 has 14 residues. V dropped 2 bases and J dropped 3 bases, with 11 bases sitting between them. The germline CDR1 and CDR2 sequences are MNHEY and SMNVEV (reference sequence). The CDR3: CASSLRSSYYEQYF. The CDR3 bases are TGTGCCAGCAGTTTAAGGTCCAGTTACTACGAGCAGTACTTC.

This clonotype was recorded only once. This chain links TRBV28 with TRBJ1-2; 8 nucleotides line up with TRBD1. Germline V CDR1 and CDR2: MDHEN, SYDVKM. Trimming at V came to 8 bases and at J to 6 bases, leaving 5 bases not matched to a gene. The CDR3 sequence is 12 residues long. CDR3 nucleotide sequence: TGTGCCAGCGGACAGGGTAGTGATGGCTACACCTTC. Its translation is CASGQGSDGYTF.

The chain joins TRBV5-5 to TRBJ2-7; TRBD1 aligns across 8 bases. The germline gives CDR1 SGHKS, CDR2 YYEKEE (reference sequence). This CDR3 region has 13 residues. The ends lost 4 bases at V and 6 bases at J; junction bases unmatched: 6. CDR3 residues: CASSPGTGREQYF. DNA of the CDR3: TGTGCCAGCAGCCCCGGGACAGGCCGCGAGCAGTACTTC.

This clonotype was detected once. The chain is built from TRBV20-1 and TRBJ1-5; 9 bases are shared with TRBD1. The germline gives CDR1 DFQATT, CDR2 SNEGSKA (reference sequence). There are 16 residues in the CDR3. V gave up 2 bases and J gave up 4 bases; unmatched junction bases: 9. This CDR3 is CSARFGTGRFNQPQHF. The CDR3 bases are TGCAGTGCTAGATTCGGGACAGGGCGCTTTAATCAGCCCCAGCATTTT.

CDR3 in amino acids: CASIKWASGGNEQFF. For the CDR3, the DNA is TGTGCCAGCATCAAGTGGGCTAGCGGGGGCAATGAGCAGTTCTTC. The V call is TRBV12-3 or TRBV12-4, the J call TRBJ2-1; 10 bases map to TRBD2. The CDR3 extends over 15 amino acids. V gave up 7 bases and J gave up 6 bases; unmatched junction bases: 9.

In its sample, this clonotype was seen a few times. The CDR3 DNA sequence: TGTGCCACCAGCAGACCGGGACAGGGTCCAGATACGCAGTATTTT. Translating gives CATSRPGQGPDTQYF. The chain recombines TRBV15 with TRBJ2-3, with 9 bases matching TRBD1. CDR1 is LNHNV, CDR2 YYDKDF, per germline (reference sequence). This CDR3 has 15 amino acids. The ends lost 2 bases at V and 4 bases at J; junction bases unmatched: 4.